This T cell receptor beta chain was sequenced in a study of T cells expressing NK-cell markers. Across the study: Sorted T-cell subsets CD3+CD56+NKG2C+, CD3+CD56+NKG2C- and CD3+CD56-NKG2C+ were TCR beta-sequenced. In the group of eight sequenced donors, seven were HCMV-seropositive and one was seronegative.

The CDR3 spans 15 residues. The germline V gene encodes CDR1 SEHNR and CDR2 FQNEAQ (reference sequence). Study results and caveats: NKG2C+ dominant clonotype frequencies in six donors were roughly 1.0-7.5% of CD8+ T cells.

Regarding this clonotype: Its antigen is unknown.

The authors made TCR beta cDNA libraries by 5'RACE template switching. This switching added a universal primer site and UMIs. TCRdb re-called the 5' RACE reads, yielding one record per CDR3 amino acid sequence without DNA. This sample lists 150,000 to 180,000 distinct CDR3 sequences; its ten largest clones have 37%. The sample taken for sequencing was blood T cells: a sorted CD56 or NKG2C T cell subset, CD4+ or CD8+ T cells, or bulk PBMC T cells (not recorded which). The rearrangement links TRBV7-9 to TRBJ2-1; TCRdb gives TRBD1 as the D gene, but with no DNA this cannot be confirmed. The origin of this receptor is a woman aged 50 to 65 in good health. CDR3 amino acids: CASSPRTLSYNEQFF.